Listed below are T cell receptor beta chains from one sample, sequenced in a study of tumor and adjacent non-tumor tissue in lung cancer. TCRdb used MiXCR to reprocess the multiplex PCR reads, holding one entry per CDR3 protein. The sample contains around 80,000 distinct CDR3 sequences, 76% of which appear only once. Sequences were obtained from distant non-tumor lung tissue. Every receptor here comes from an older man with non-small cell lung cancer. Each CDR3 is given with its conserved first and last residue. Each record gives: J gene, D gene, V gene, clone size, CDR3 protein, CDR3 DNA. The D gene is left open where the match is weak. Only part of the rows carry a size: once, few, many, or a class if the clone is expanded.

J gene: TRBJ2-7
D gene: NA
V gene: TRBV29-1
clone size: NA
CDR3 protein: CSVDKRGSRPHELYF
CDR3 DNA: TGCAGCGTTGACAAACGAGGGAGTAGGCCTCACGAGCTGTACTTC

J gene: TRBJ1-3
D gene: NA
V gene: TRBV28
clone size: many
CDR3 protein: CASSTQVFPGNTIYF
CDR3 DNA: TGTGCCAGCAGTACACAGGTTTTTCCTGGAAACACCATATATTTT

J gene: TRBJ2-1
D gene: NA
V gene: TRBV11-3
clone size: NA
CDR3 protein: CASSLYPTGGRGRQFF
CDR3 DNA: TGTGCCAGCAGCTTATATCCCACGGGGGGCAGGGGTAGGCAGTTCTTC

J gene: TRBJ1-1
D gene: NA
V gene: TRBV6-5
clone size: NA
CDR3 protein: CVSSYSAATTEAFF
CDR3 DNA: TGTGTCAGCAGTTACAGCGCCGCGACGACTGAAGCTTTCTTT

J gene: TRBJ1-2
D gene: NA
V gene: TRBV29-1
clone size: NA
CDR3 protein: CSVVSYQSSGEVGDTF
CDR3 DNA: TGCAGCGTTGTCTCCTATCAATCCTCGGGAGAAGTTGGCGACACCTTC

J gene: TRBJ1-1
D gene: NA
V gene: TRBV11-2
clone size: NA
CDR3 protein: CASSLRVRDKWYTEAFF
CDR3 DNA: TGTGCCAGCAGCTTACGGGTGAGGGATAAGTGGTACACTGAAGCTTTCTTT

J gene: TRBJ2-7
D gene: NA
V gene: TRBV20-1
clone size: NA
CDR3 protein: CSVREGLAGTHEQYF
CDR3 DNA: TGCAGTGTTAGAGAAGGACTTGCGGGGACCCACGAGCAGTATTTC

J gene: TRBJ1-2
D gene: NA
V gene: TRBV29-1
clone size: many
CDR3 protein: CSVPGDAISLFNYGYTF
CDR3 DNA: TGCAGCGTTCCAGGGGACGCAATCTCCCTATTTAACTATGGCTACACCTTC

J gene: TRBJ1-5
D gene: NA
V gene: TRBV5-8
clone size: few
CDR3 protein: CASSQWGQPQHF
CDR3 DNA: TGTGCCAGCAGTCAATGGGGTCAGCCCCAGCATTTT

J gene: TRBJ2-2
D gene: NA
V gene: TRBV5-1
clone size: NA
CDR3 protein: CASSLEDGGDSTGELFF
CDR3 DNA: TGCGCCAGCAGTTTGGAGGATGGAGGGGACTCAACCGGGGAGCTTTTTTTT

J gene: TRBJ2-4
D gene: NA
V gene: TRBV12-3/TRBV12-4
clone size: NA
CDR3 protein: CTSRGGAKNIQYF
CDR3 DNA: TGTACCAGCAGGGGGGGAGCCAAAAACATTCAGTATTTC

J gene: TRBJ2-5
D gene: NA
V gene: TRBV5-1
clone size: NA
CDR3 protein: CASSLAAGKQEIQYF
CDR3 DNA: TGCGCCAGCAGCTTGGCAGCGGGCAAGCAAGAGATCCAGTACTTC

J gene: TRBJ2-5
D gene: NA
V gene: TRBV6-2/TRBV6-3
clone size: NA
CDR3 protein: CASSINPSRDTQYF
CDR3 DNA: TGTGCCAGCAGTATAAACCCAAGCCGGGATACTCAGTACTTC

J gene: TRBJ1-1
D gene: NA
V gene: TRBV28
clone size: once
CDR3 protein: CASSLTISEAFF
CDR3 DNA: TGTGCCAGCAGTTTAACGATCTCTGAAGCTTTCTTT

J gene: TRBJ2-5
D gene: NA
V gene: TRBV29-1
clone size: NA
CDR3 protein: CSIGGNQETQYF
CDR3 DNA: TGCAGCATTGGCGGGAATCAAGAGACCCAGTACTTC

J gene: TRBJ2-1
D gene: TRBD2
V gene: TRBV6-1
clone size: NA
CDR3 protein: CASSDPGGQGLLAYNKQFF
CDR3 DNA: TGTGCCAGCAGTGATCCGGGAGGGCAGGGGTTGCTCGCATACAATAAGCAGTTCTTC

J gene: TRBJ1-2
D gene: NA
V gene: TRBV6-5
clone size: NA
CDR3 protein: CASGRTRERYGYTF
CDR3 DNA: TGTGCCAGCGGGAGGACAAGGGAGCGTTATGGCTACACCTTC

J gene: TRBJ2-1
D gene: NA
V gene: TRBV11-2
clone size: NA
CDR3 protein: CGISLERMGRTSYNEQFF
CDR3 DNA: TGTGGCATCAGCTTAGAACGTATGGGGCGGACTTCCTACAATGAGCAGTTCTTC

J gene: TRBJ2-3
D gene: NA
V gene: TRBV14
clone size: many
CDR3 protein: CASSEYGGLSDTQYF
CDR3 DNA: TGTGCCAGCAGCGAGTATGGCGGATTATCAGATACGCAGTATTTT

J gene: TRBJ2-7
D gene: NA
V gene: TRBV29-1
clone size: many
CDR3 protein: CSVEGQGTYEQYF
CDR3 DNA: TGCAGCGTTGAAGGCCAGGGTACCTACGAGCAGTACTTC

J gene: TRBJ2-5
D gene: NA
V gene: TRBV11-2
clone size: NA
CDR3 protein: CASKPGTVGQENQYF
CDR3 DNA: TGTGCCAGCAAACCGGGGACCGTTGGGCAAGAGAACCAGTACTTC

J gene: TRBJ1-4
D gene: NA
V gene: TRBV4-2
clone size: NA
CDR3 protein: CASRRVQRDEKLFF
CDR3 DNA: TGTGCCAGCAGACGTGTACAGAGAGATGAAAAACTGTTTTTT

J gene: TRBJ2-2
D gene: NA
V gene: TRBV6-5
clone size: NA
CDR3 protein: CASGYVTRNTGELFF
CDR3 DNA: TGTGCCAGCGGTTACGTGACAAGGAACACCGGGGAGCTGTTTTTT